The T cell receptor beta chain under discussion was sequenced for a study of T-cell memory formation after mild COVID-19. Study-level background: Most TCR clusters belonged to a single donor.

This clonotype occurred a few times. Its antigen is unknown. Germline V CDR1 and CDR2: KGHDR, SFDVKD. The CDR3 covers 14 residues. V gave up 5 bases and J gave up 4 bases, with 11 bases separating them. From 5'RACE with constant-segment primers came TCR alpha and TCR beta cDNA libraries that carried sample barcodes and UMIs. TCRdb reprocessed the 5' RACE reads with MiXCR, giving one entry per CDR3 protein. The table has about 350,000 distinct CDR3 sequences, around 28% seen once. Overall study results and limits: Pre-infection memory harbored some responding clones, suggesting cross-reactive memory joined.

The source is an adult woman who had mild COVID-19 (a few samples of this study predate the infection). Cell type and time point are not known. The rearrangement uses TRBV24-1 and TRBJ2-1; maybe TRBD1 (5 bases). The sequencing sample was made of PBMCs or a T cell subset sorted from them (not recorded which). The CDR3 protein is CATSGGRGYNEQFF. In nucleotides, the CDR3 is TGTGCCACCAGTGGGGGTAGGGGTTACAATGAGCAGTTCTTC.